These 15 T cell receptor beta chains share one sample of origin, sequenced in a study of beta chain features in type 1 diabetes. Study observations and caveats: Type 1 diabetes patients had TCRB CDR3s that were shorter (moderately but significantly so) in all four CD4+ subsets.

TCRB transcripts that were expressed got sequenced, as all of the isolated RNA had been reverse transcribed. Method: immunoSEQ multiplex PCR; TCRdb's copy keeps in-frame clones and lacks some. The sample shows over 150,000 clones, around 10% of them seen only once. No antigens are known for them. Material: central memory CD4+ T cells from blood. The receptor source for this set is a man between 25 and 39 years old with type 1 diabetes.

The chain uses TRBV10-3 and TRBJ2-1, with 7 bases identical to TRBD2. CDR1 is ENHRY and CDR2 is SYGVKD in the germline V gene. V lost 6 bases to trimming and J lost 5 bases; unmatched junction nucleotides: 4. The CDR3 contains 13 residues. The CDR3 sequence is CAISGGTDNEQFF. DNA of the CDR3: TGTGCCATCAGCGGGGGGACTGACAATGAGCAGTTCTTC.

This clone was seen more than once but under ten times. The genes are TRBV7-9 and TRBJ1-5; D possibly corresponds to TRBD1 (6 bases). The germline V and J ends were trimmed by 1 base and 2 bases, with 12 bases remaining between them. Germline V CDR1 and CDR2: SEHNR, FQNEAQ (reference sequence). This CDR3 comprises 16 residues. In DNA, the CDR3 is TGTGCCAGCAGCTTAGATACAGGGTGGGGCAATCAGCCCCAGCATTTT. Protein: CASSLDTGWGNQPQHF.

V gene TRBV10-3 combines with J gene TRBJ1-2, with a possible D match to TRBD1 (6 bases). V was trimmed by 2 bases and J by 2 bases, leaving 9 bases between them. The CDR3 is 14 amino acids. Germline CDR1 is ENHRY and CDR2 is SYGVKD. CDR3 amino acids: CAISEPDRNYGYTF. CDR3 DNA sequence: TGTGCCATCAGTGAGCCGGACAGAAACTATGGCTACACCTTC.

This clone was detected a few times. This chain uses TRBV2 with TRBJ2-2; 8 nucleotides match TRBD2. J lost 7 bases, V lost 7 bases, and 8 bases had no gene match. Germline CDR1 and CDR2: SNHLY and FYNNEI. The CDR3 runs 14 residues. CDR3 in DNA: TGTGCCAGCACCCCAGGACTAGCTAGCGGGGAGCTGTTTTTT. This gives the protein CASTPGLASGELFF.

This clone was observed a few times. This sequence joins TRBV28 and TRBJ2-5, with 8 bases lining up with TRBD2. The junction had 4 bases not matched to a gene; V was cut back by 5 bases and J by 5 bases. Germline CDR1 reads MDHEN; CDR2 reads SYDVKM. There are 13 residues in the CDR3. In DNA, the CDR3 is TGTGCCAGCAGTACAGCGGGAGTGGAGACCCAGTACTTC. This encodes CASSTAGVETQYF.

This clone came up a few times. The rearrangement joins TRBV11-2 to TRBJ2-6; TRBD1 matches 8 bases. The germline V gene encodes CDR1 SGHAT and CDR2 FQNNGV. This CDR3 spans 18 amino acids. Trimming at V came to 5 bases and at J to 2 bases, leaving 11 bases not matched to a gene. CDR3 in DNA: TGTGCCAGCAGCCCCCGGACAGGGTGGGGAACTGGGGCCAACGTCCTGACTTTC. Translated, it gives CASSPRTGWGTGANVLTF.

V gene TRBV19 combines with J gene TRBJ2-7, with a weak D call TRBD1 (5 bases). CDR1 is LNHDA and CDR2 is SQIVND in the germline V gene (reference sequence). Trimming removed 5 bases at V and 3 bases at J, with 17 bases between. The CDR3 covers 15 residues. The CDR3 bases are TGTGCCAGTAGTGGGATGCGCGACAGAGACTACGAGCAGTACTTC. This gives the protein CASSGMRDRDYEQYF.

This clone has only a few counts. The CDR3 spells CASSPTLGGRETQYF. CDR3 nucleotide sequence: TGTGCCAGCAGCCCCACATTGGGGGGGAGGGAGACCCAGTACTTC. The gene calls are TRBV7-8 and TRBJ2-5; 7 bases map to TRBD2. V shed 5 bases and J 5 bases; nucleotides not matched to a gene: 11. The CDR3 spans 15 residues. CDR1 and CDR2 from the germline V gene are SGHVS and FQNEAQ.

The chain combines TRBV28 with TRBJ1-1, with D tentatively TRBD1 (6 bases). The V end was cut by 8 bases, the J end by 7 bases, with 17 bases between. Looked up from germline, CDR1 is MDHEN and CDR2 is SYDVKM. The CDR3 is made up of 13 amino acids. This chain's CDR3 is CASFTGGEVEAFF. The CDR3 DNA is TGTGCCAGCTTCACGGGGGGCGAGGTTGAAGCTTTCTTT. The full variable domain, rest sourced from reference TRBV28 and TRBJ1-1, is DVKVTQSSRYLVKRTGEKVFLECVQDMDHENMFWYRQDPGLGLRLIYFSYDVKMKEKGDIPEGYSVSREKKERFSLILESASTNQTSMYLCASFTGGEVEAFFGQGTRLTVV.

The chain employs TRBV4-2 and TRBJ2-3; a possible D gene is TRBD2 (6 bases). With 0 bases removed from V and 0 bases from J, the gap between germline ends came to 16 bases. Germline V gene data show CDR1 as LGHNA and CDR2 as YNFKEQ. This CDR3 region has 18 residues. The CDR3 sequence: CASSQDPQGGTSTDTQYF. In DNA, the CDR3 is TGTGCCAGCAGCCAAGATCCTCAGGGCGGGACTAGCACAGATACGCAGTATTTT.

Here the CDR3 reads CASNPVPGEGQPQHF. For the CDR3, the DNA is TGTGCCAGCAACCCCGTACCAGGGGAGGGACAGCCCCAGCATTTT. The rearrangement uses TRBV2 and TRBJ1-5; D may be TRBD1 (6 bases). The CDR3 runs to 15 residues. Germline V gene sequence: CDR1 SNHLY, CDR2 FYNNEI. V lost 7 bases and J lost 7, with 20 bases in between.

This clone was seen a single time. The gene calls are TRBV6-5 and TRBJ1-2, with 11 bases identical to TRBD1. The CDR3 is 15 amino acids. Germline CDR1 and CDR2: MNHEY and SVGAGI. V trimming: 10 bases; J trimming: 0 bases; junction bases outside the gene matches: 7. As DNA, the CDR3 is TGTGCCACTCGGACAGGGGGCCTCGCTAACTATGGCTACACCTTC. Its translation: CATRTGGLANYGYTF.

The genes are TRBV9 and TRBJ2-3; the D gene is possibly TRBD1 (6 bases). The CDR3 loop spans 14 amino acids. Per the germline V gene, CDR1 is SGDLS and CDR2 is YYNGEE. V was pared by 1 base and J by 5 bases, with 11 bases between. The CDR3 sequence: CASSVRGMGDTQYF. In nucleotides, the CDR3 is TGTGCCAGCAGCGTAAGGGGGATGGGAGATACGCAGTATTTT.

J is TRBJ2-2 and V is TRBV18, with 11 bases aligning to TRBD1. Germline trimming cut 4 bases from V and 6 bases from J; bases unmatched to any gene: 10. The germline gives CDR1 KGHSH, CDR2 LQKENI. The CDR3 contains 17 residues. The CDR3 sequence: CASSRNPGQGVSGELFF. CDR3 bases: TGTGCCAGCTCACGGAATCCGGGACAGGGGGTATCCGGGGAGCTGTTTTTT.

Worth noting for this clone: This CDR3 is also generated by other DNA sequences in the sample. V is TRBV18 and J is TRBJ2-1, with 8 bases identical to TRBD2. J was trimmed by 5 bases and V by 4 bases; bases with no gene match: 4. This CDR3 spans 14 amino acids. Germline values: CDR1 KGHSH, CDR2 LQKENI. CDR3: CASSLAGRDNEQFF. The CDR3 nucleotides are TGTGCCAGCTCACTAGCGGGACGGGACAATGAGCAGTTCTTC.